The clone carrying this T cell receptor (beta chain) has more than one count but fewer than ten. V was shortened by 2 bases and J by 1 base, with 9 bases between the two germline ends. This CDR3 is 14 amino acids long. In germline, CDR1 is MNHEY, CDR2 SVGAGI. These data belong to a study of T-cell memory formation after mild COVID-19. About the study: Across donors, TCR clusters were largely donor specific.

TCRdb processed the 5' RACE reads anew with MiXCR; each CDR3 protein has one entry. This sample carries hundreds of thousands of distinct CDR3 sequences, over 15% of them seen once, and the ten largest clones take more than 10%. The chain joins TRBV6-5 to TRBJ2-7; D possibly corresponds to TRBD2 (5 bases). The receptor's source is an adult woman who had mild COVID-19 (a few samples of this study predate the infection). Cell type and time point are not known. Sequencing input: PBMCs or a T cell subset sorted from them (not recorded which). The CDR3 DNA sequence: TGTGCCAGCAGTTACAGAGGAGGATCCTACGAGCAGTACTTC. Amino acids: CASSYRGGSYEQYF.